The 2 T cell receptor beta chains below all came from one sample that was sequenced in a study of Graves' ophthalmopathy and Graves' hyperthyroidism. Investigators amplified TCR beta CDR3 regions from RNA transcripts. Amplification began with first-round RT-PCR using HTBI primers, then second-round multiplex PCR was performed. Using its own MiXCR run on the multiplex PCR reads, TCRdb lists one record per CDR3 protein. The repertoire includes about 25,000 distinct CDR3 sequences, 48% of them detected once, and 6% to 8% sits in the top ten. The sequenced sample was peripheral blood. These receptors were taken from an adult woman with stable Graves' hyperthyroidism.

This clonotype was counted ten times or more. A single base separates this from a much larger clone, so it may be a read error. The V gene is TRBV6-1, the J gene TRBJ2-7; no firm D call. The CDR3 has 15 amino acids. V dropped 2 bases and J dropped 2 bases, with 13 bases sitting between them. Germline V gene lookup returns CDR1 MNHNS and CDR2 SASEGT. The CDR3 protein is CASSESFVQAYEQYF. The CDR3 coding sequence is TGTGCCAGCAGTGAATCGTTTGTCCAAGCCTACGAGCAGTACTTC.

In its sample, this clonotype was seen many times. The rearrangement uses TRBV18 and TRBJ2-7; D may correspond to TRBD1 or TRBD2 (5 bases each). V was shortened by 2 bases and J by 0 bases, with 11 bases between the two germline ends. In germline, CDR1 is KGHSH, CDR2 LQKENI. This CDR3 contains 15 residues. The CDR3 sequence is CASSPRGTNSYEQYF. As DNA, the CDR3 is TGTGCCAGCTCACCAAGAGGGACCAACTCCTACGAGCAGTACTTC.